The present T cell receptor beta chain was sequenced within a study of neurological immune-mediated disorders (dated by TCRdb to about 2019). For context, the study as a whole: Among the 34 multiple sclerosis patients, relapsing-remitting MS was present in some 30 and secondary progressive MS was present in 3. The roughly 110 TCR-beta libraries covered PBMC samples along with longitudinal samples, technical triplicates, and paired sorted CD4+ and CD8+ T-cell subsets. The cohort was made up of 65 to 75 subjects, consisting of some 14 HAM/TSP patients, 34 multiple sclerosis patients and 20 healthy controls. Peripheral blood TCR-beta repertoires from HTLV-I-associated myelopathy (HAM/TSP) patients, multiple sclerosis patients and healthy controls were compared by UMI-based sequencing.

Study-level results and caveats: Across subjects, expanded clones never shared an identical CDR3 amino acid sequence, which suggests that the TCR-beta repertoires in every group were private. In a phylogenetic analysis, the repertoires of 18 out of 34 MS patients fell into a single cluster of related CDR3 sequences, pointing to a possible signature at the repertoire level. The MS cluster was not associated with any clinical or MRI features, and the authors stated that larger cohorts are needed. TCR clonal expansion was highest in HAM/TSP patients and lowest in MS patients, with MS patients falling below even healthy controls.

V sheds 4 bases and J sheds 2 bases, leaving 16 bases between their ends. Measured from the cysteine to the phenylalanine, the CDR3 is 16 residues long. Of the read, only the CDR3 DNA is kept; its 48 bases are in frame from base 1. The germline V gene specifies SGHRS as CDR1 and YFSETQ as CDR2. Unsorted PBMC libraries were generated from 2 million PBMCs stored in RNAlater at -80 °C until RNA extraction. Multiple sclerosis patients were enrolled in a US clinical protocol evaluating disease progression by magnetic resonance imaging. Peripheral blood underwent Ficoll-Hypaque density gradient centrifugation to isolate PBMCs, which were then cryopreserved in liquid nitrogen. cDNA was synthesized by template-switch 5'RACE using a primer carrying a 10-nucleotide random unique molecular identifier by which each TCR transcript was tagged. Every sequencing run yielded over 200 million TCR-beta sequences covering 15-18 subjects. The RNeasy kit was used for extraction of total RNA. TCR-beta VDJ regions were amplified with primers for the TCR constant region and the 5'RACE anchor, using the KAPA Real-time Library Amplification kit. Sample indexes and Illumina adaptors were added in a first PCR, after which library yield was increased in a second PCR. After Ampure bead purification, the roughly 650 bp TCR product was size-selected on a 2% E-gel SizeSelection system. Library quality was checked on a Bioanalyzer, concentration was measured with Qubit, and libraries were quantified with the Kapa Library Quantification kit before pooling. Paired-end 2 x 150 bp sequencing of the libraries was performed on an Illumina HiSeq 2500. To increase sequence diversity, about 25-31% phiX was spiked into each library pool. As for the authors' bioinformatics: The quality-filtered reads were processed with the UMI-based MiGEC pipeline, whose error correction step removed more than 80% of the raw TCR sequences. VDJ genes were aligned to IMGT germline references, and each clonotype was defined by a unique CDR3 amino acid sequence together with V-J genes. Clonal expansion, Shannon diversity and CDR3 relatedness (CalcPairwiseDistances, ClusterSamples) were evaluated with VDJtools, and phylogenetic trees were built with CLCbio workbench. A clone was classed as expanded if it had 8 or more unique UMIs, a cutoff based on coefficient-of-variation modelling across technical triplicates. TCRdb's own reprocessing of the public reads used fastp at Q25 and MiXCR and kept productive beta chains. Each CDR3 protein appears once, grouped with its most common genes and DNA. TCRdb assigned the V and J calls; the authors' analysis was not used. The sample profile shows approximately 59,000 distinct CDR3 sequences; about 5% of them were found once. About 5.7% of the sample belongs to the ten largest clones.

This clonotype was counted ten times or more. Its specific antigen is unknown. The sample holds no much larger clone one base away, and base qualities are not on file. The TCR comes from a human donor with multiple sclerosis. The donor label of this sample is uncertain. The source material was PBMCs. The chain joins TRBV5-1 to TRBJ2-1, with a weak D call of TRBD2 (6 bases match). Here the CDR3 is given as CASSPLEAGPYNEQFF. The base sequence is TGCGCCAGCAGCCCCCTAGAAGCGGGCCCCTACAATGAGCAGTTCTTC.